A selection of T cell receptor beta chains follows, all from one sample in a study of beta chain features in type 1 diabetes. The data were produced by immunoSEQ multiplex PCR, yet TCRdb's version contains in-frame clones alone and is incomplete. This sample has roughly 300,000 clones; 13% to 15% occur once, and the top ten carry roughly 0.018%. Sequencing was carried out using naive CD4+ T cells from blood. The source is a man under 40 with type 1 diabetes. Each CDR3 is given with its conserved first and last residue. A D gene is named only where the DNA matches it firmly. Clone sizes are given selectively: once, few, many, or a class where the clone is expanded.

D gene: TRBD1; clone size: -; J gene: TRBJ1-1; V gene: TRBV28; CDR3 DNA: TGTGCCAGCAGTCCTACCGGACAGGTTCCTTTCTTT; CDR3 protein: CASSPTGQVPFF
D gene: TRBD1; clone size: -; J gene: TRBJ2-7; V gene: TRBV11-2; CDR3 DNA: TGTGCCAGCAGCCTCCTCCGGGACAGGGGTCTTAGGGAGCAGTACTTC; CDR3 protein: CASSLLRDRGLREQYF
D gene: TRBD2; clone size: few; J gene: TRBJ2-1; V gene: TRBV5-1; CDR3 DNA: TGCGCCAGCACAGCGGGAGCGTCGTTCGGGAATGAGCAGTTCTTC; CDR3 protein: CASTAGASFGNEQFF
D gene: TRBD1; clone size: few; J gene: TRBJ2-7; V gene: TRBV18; CDR3 DNA: TGTGCCAGCTCACTACGCCCCTCCGGGACAGGTCCCTCCGAGCAGTACTTC; CDR3 protein: CASSLRPSGTGPSEQYF
D gene: -; clone size: -; J gene: TRBJ2-7; V gene: TRBV29-1; CDR3 DNA: TGCAGCGCAAAGCGCGGGGTTGAATCCTACGAGCAGTACTTC; CDR3 protein: CSAKRGVESYEQYF
D gene: -; clone size: few; J gene: TRBJ2-3; V gene: TRBV7-2; CDR3 DNA: TGTGCCAGCAGCTTAAGTGTGAGAACAGATACGCAGTATTTT; CDR3 protein: CASSLSVRTDTQYF
D gene: TRBD2; clone size: few; J gene: TRBJ2-7; V gene: TRBV28; CDR3 DNA: TGTGCCAGCAGTTTACCCGGGCGGGGGGAGCAGTACTTC; CDR3 protein: CASSLPGRGEQYF
D gene: -; clone size: -; J gene: TRBJ1-1; V gene: TRBV29-1; CDR3 DNA: TGCAGCGTTTTGGTGTTGGGGGCGACCACTGAAGCTTTCTTT; CDR3 protein: CSVLVLGATTEAFF
D gene: TRBD2; clone size: few; J gene: TRBJ2-3; V gene: TRBV4-3; CDR3 DNA: TGCGCCAGCAGCCAAGGCGCTAGCGGGAGAACAGATACGCAGTATTTT; CDR3 protein: CASSQGASGRTDTQYF
D gene: TRBD1; clone size: -; J gene: TRBJ1-1; V gene: TRBV18; CDR3 DNA: TGTGCCAGCTCTTCCGGGACAGGACACACTGAAGCTTTCTTT; CDR3 protein: CASSSGTGHTEAFF
D gene: -; clone size: few; J gene: TRBJ2-1; V gene: TRBV9; CDR3 DNA: TGTGCCAGCAGCGTTGGGGGGGCGGGAGAATACAATGAGCAGTTCTTC; CDR3 protein: CASSVGGAGEYNEQFF
D gene: -; clone size: few; J gene: TRBJ2-7; V gene: TRBV18; CDR3 DNA: TGTGCCAGCTCAGAGGGACTGACATACGAGCAGTACTTC; CDR3 protein: CASSEGLTYEQYF
D gene: -; clone size: few; J gene: TRBJ2-3; V gene: TRBV9; CDR3 DNA: TGTGCCAGCAGCGCATTCGGGACTACAGATACGCAGTATTTT; CDR3 protein: CASSAFGTTDTQYF
D gene: -; clone size: -; J gene: TRBJ2-7; V gene: TRBV28; CDR3 DNA: TGTGCCAGCAGTTTAGTTGGGCACTCCTACGAGCAGTACTTC; CDR3 protein: CASSLVGHSYEQYF
D gene: TRBD1; clone size: few; J gene: TRBJ2-7; V gene: TRBV5-4; CDR3 DNA: TGTGCCAGCAGCTCGTCGGGACAGGGGGCCGGCGAGCAGTACTTC; CDR3 protein: CASSSSGQGAGEQYF
D gene: -; clone size: few; J gene: TRBJ1-1; V gene: TRBV28; CDR3 DNA: TGTGCCAGCAGCTCCCCGGGGGAGTACACTGAAGCTTTCTTT; CDR3 protein: CASSSPGEYTEAFF
D gene: TRBD1; clone size: few; J gene: TRBJ2-1; V gene: TRBV15; CDR3 DNA: TGTGCCACCAGCAGAGCTTCTGACAGGGTAGGGCAGTTCTTC; CDR3 protein: CATSRASDRVGQFF
D gene: TRBD1; clone size: few; J gene: TRBJ2-3; V gene: TRBV28; CDR3 DNA: TGTGCCAGCAGTTCTTCCGGGACAGGTCACAGGGATACGCAGTATTTT; CDR3 protein: CASSSSGTGHRDTQYF
D gene: -; clone size: few; J gene: TRBJ2-1; V gene: TRBV29-1; CDR3 DNA: TGCAGCGTTGTTGGCAGGGACAATGAGCAGTTCTTC; CDR3 protein: CSVVGRDNEQFF
D gene: -; clone size: few; J gene: TRBJ2-5; V gene: TRBV5-4; CDR3 DNA: TGTGCCAGCAGCTTAGGACAGTACCAAGAGACCCAGTACTTC; CDR3 protein: CASSLGQYQETQYF
D gene: -; clone size: few; J gene: TRBJ2-2; V gene: TRBV7-2; CDR3 DNA: TGTGCCAGCAGCTTAGATCTCGGGGAGCTGTTTTTT; CDR3 protein: CASSLDLGELFF
D gene: -; clone size: -; J gene: TRBJ2-2; V gene: TRBV5-4; CDR3 DNA: TGTGCCAGCTACTCCGGGACACAGAACACCGGGGAGCTGTTTTTT; CDR3 protein: CASYSGTQNTGELFF
D gene: -; clone size: many; J gene: TRBJ2-7; V gene: TRBV29-1; CDR3 DNA: TGCAGCGCCGCTGGCGGATTCTACGAGCAGTACTTC; CDR3 protein: CSAAGGFYEQYF
D gene: -; clone size: -; J gene: TRBJ2-3; V gene: TRBV10-3; CDR3 DNA: TGTGCCATATGCCCGGGAACGACAGATACGCAGTATTTT; CDR3 protein: CAICPGTTDTQYF
D gene: TRBD1; clone size: few; J gene: TRBJ2-1; V gene: TRBV29-1; CDR3 DNA: TGCAGCGTTATGACAGGGGGTCAGTTCTTC; CDR3 protein: CSVMTGGQFF
D gene: -; clone size: -; J gene: TRBJ2-5; V gene: TRBV19; CDR3 DNA: TGTGCCAGTAGTATGTATAGTCAAGAGACCCAGTACTTC; CDR3 protein: CASSMYSQETQYF
D gene: TRBD1; clone size: few; J gene: TRBJ1-2; V gene: TRBV7-2; CDR3 DNA: TGTGCCAGCAGCTTCAACGGACAGGGCGGCGGCTACACCTTC; CDR3 protein: CASSFNGQGGGYTF
D gene: -; clone size: few; J gene: TRBJ1-4; V gene: TRBV2; CDR3 DNA: TGTGCCAGCAGTAACTCAAATGAAAAACTGTTTTTT; CDR3 protein: CASSNSNEKLFF
D gene: -; clone size: few; J gene: TRBJ2-6; V gene: TRBV7-3; CDR3 DNA: TGTGCCAGCAGCCCTCCCGGGGCCAACGTCCTGACTTTC; CDR3 protein: CASSPPGANVLTF
D gene: -; clone size: many; J gene: TRBJ1-1; V gene: TRBV23-1; CDR3 DNA: TGCGCCAGCAGTCAATGCAGGGACACTGAAGCTTTCTTT; CDR3 protein: CASSQCRDTEAFF
D gene: TRBD1; clone size: -; J gene: TRBJ1-5; V gene: TRBV7-9; CDR3 DNA: TGTGCCAGCAGCTCATCCGGGACAGCTGTAAGGGACGATCAGCCCCAGCATTTT; CDR3 protein: CASSSSGTAVRDDQPQHF
D gene: TRBD1; clone size: -; J gene: TRBJ1-2; V gene: TRBV7-2; CDR3 DNA: TGTGCCAGCAGCTTAGCCGAACACAGGGGGGGCTACACCTTC; CDR3 protein: CASSLAEHRGGYTF
D gene: -; clone size: few; J gene: TRBJ1-2; V gene: TRBV7-9; CDR3 DNA: TGTGCCAGCAGCTTCCGACAGAATAACTATGGCTACACCTTC; CDR3 protein: CASSFRQNNYGYTF
D gene: -; clone size: -; J gene: TRBJ1-5; V gene: TRBV6-5; CDR3 DNA: TGTGCCAGCAGTTTAAATAGCAATCAGCCCCAGCATTTT; CDR3 protein: CASSLNSNQPQHF